A single sample is the source of the 24 T cell receptor beta chains below, sequenced in a study of siplizumab effects on memory and regulatory T cells. The repertoire was sequenced with immunoSEQ multiplex PCR; TCRdb's copy has only in-frame clones and lacks some. Seen here are 90,000 to 110,000 clones, under 95% observed once, and the top ten hold less than 0.35%. Sequenced input: CD4+ T cells sorted from blood. The source is a human donor in good health.

The rearrangement joins TRBV14 to TRBJ2-7; D tentatively reads TRBD1 or TRBD2 (5 bases each). Germline CDR1 is SGHDN and CDR2 is FVKESK. The CDR3 extends over 13 amino acids. Trimming pared 6 bases from V and 2 bases from J, leaving 11 bases between. In DNA form, the CDR3 reads TGTGCCAGCAGACTTCAGGGAGCCTACGAGCAGTACTTC. It translates to CASRLQGAYEQYF.

J is TRBJ2-5 and V is TRBV7-9; 7 bases are a match to TRBD1. The length of the CDR3 is 15 residues. V dropped 8 bases and J dropped 3; count of bases not matched to a gene: 12. Germline V CDR1 and CDR2: SEHNR, FQNEAQ (reference sequence). This CDR3 reads CASFRAGGTEETQYF. The CDR3 DNA reads TGTGCCAGCTTTAGGGCAGGGGGAACGGAAGAGACCCAGTACTTC. Together with reference TRBV7-9 and TRBJ2-5, the CDR3 gives the full variable domain: DTGVSQNPRHKITKRGQNVTFRCDPISEHNRLYWYRQTLGQGPEFLTYFQNEAQLEKSRLLSDRFSAERPKGSFSTLEIQRTEQGDSAMYLCASFRAGGTEETQYFGPGTRLLVL.

The chain joins TRBV30 to TRBJ2-4; a weak D match, TRBD1 (5 bases). Germline values: CDR1 GTSNPN, CDR2 SVGIG (reference sequence). The ends were cut back, 4 bases at V and 9 bases at J, with 10 bases in the middle. The CDR3 length is 11 residues. CDR3 sequence reads: CAWIQGSIQYF. The CDR3 DNA is TGTGCCTGGATCCAGGGCAGCATTCAGTACTTC.

This chain uses TRBV7-9 with TRBJ1-6, with D perhaps TRBD1 (5 bases). Germline loops: CDR1 SEHNR, CDR2 FQNEAQ (reference sequence). The CDR3 spans 15 residues. V gave up 5 bases and J gave up 8 bases, with 16 bases separating them. CDR3 sequence reads: CASSNRGRGDSPLHF. Here the CDR3 DNA reads TGTGCCAGCAGCAATAGGGGCCGGGGGGATTCACCCCTCCACTTT.

This chain connects TRBV2 to TRBJ2-7, with unresolved D. The CDR3 has 11 residues. Germline values: CDR1 SNHLY, CDR2 FYNNEI. Deletions cut 4 bases from V and 4 bases from J, with 5 bases between. The CDR3 here is CASSALYEQYF. In DNA form, the CDR3 reads TGTGCCAGCAGTGCCCTTTACGAGCAGTACTTC.

The V and J genes are TRBV5-1 and TRBJ1-1; D not certain. Germline V CDR1 and CDR2: SGHRS, YFSETQ. CDR3 size: 14 residues. Trimming took off 5 bases at V and 4 bases at J, with 15 bases between the two ends. CDR3 in DNA: TGCGCCAGCAGTCGGGCCCTCACGGGCACTGAAGCTTTCTTT. This sequence encodes CASSRALTGTEAFF.

This chain joins TRBV5-6 and TRBJ2-1, with D hard to call. The CDR3 is 12 residues long. Trimming removed 1 base from V and 8 bases from J, with 7 bases in between. Germline CDR1 is SGHDT and CDR2 is YYEEEE. CDR3 protein: CASSLSGYEQFF. DNA of the CDR3: TGTGCCAGCAGCTTGTCGGGCTATGAGCAGTTCTTC.

This clone was recorded once. V is TRBV6-6 and J is TRBJ1-4, with TRBD1 matching 9 bases. Germline V gives CDR1 MNHNY, CDR2 SVGAGI (reference sequence). The CDR3 consists of 14 residues. J gave up 7 bases and V 5 bases, and 5 bases lay outside the gene matches. The CDR3 is CASSIGTGSEKLFF. As DNA, the CDR3 is TGTGCCAGCAGTATAGGGACAGGGTCTGAAAAACTGTTTTTT.

This sequence joins TRBV9 and TRBJ2-1; 10 bases are a match to TRBD2. This CDR3 spans 17 amino acids. Losses at the gene ends were 3 bases for V and 7 bases for J; bases not matched to a gene: 13. Germline V gives CDR1 SGDLS, CDR2 YYNGEE. Written as DNA, the CDR3 is TGTGCCAGCAGCGAAGAAACTAGCGGGAAAAACACGAATGAGCAGTTCTTC. Its translation: CASSEETSGKNTNEQFF.

The chain joins TRBV6-5 to TRBJ2-7; D possibly matches TRBD1 or TRBD2 (5 bases each). Deletions cut 2 bases from V and 1 base from J, with 9 bases between. The germline CDR1 and CDR2 sequences are MNHEY and SVGAGI. The CDR3 has 14 residues. CDR3 DNA sequence: TGTGCCAGCAGTTACCCGGGACGGTCCTACGAGCAGTACTTC. It translates to CASSYPGRSYEQYF.

The chain carries TRBV5-1 and TRBJ2-1, with D hard to call. Germline loops: CDR1 SGHRS, CDR2 YFSETQ. Trimming left V 0 bases short and J 0 bases short, with 7 bases between. The CDR3 is 15 amino acids. The CDR3 sequence is CASSLAASSYNEQFF. The CDR3 nucleotides are TGCGCCAGCAGCTTGGCGGCTAGCTCCTACAATGAGCAGTTCTTC. Variable domain in full (rest from reference TRBV5-1 and TRBJ2-1): KAGVTQTPRYLIKTRGQQVTLSCSPISGHRSVSWYQQTPGQGLQFLFEYFSETQRNKGNFPGRFSGRQFSNSRSEMNVSTLELGDSALYLCASSLAASSYNEQFFGPGTRLTVL.

This chain connects TRBV30 to TRBJ1-6; 8 bases are a match to TRBD1. Germline CDR1 GTSNPN, CDR2 SVGIG (reference sequence). With 4 bases clipped from V and 7 bases from J, the junction kept 9 bases outside the gene matches. There are 15 residues in the CDR3. The CDR3 DNA follows: TGTGCCTGGACCGGATGGGGGACAGGCAATTCACCCCTCCACTTT. This encodes CAWTGWGTGNSPLHF.

The gene calls are TRBV19 and TRBJ1-5; D ambiguous. The CDR3 has 15 amino acids. Germline CDR1 is LNHDA and CDR2 is SQIVND (reference sequence). V lost 1 base to trimming and J lost 2 bases, with 9 bases between them. As DNA, the CDR3 is TGTGCCAGTAGTATAGGCAGGTCCGGCAATCAGCCCCAGCATTTT. Translating it yields CASSIGRSGNQPQHF.

The chain has TRBV2 and TRBJ1-5; the D gene is possibly TRBD1 (5 bases). The ends were cut back, 5 bases at V and 3 bases at J, with 8 bases in the middle. The CDR3 loop spans 13 amino acids. Germline lookup yields CDR1 SNHLY and CDR2 FYNNEI. CDR3 sequence (DNA): TGTGCCAGCAGTTTGACAGTCAATCAGCCCCAGCATTTT. Amino acids: CASSLTVNQPQHF.

The chain joins TRBV7-9 to TRBJ1-1, with D possibly being TRBD1 (5 bases). Germline V gene sequence: CDR1 SEHNR, CDR2 FQNEAQ (reference sequence). Deletions cut 4 bases from V and 2 bases from J, with 11 bases between. This CDR3 has 14 amino acids. The CDR3 DNA follows: TGTGCCAGCAGCTCGGGACTTACCAACACTGAAGCTTTCTTT. Its protein is CASSSGLTNTEAFF.

The CDR3: CASSSLSGRVNEQFF. CDR3 DNA: TGTGCCAGCAGCTCCCTCAGCGGGAGGGTTAATGAGCAGTTCTTC. The V call is TRBV7-9, the J call TRBJ2-1; 10 bases line up with TRBD2. CDR1 is SEHNR, CDR2 FQNEAQ, per germline (reference sequence). The CDR3 spans 15 residues. V lost 4 bases and J lost 7; bases outside the gene matches: 7.

The chain employs TRBV18 and TRBJ1-5, with 7 bases identical to TRBD1. Trimming cost V 5 bases and J 1 base; bases outside gene matches: 8. Germline values: CDR1 KGHSH, CDR2 LQKENI. CDR3 length: 16 residues. CDR3 amino acids: CASSDRVRGSNQPQHF. The DNA of the CDR3 is TGTGCCAGCTCAGACAGGGTACGTGGCAGCAATCAGCCCCAGCATTTT.

This chain joins TRBV11-3 and TRBJ2-3, with D perhaps matching TRBD1 (6 bases). CDR1 and CDR2 (germline): SGHNT, YENEEA. V lost 5 bases, J lost 4 bases, and 19 bases lay in between. The CDR3 totals 16 residues. CDR3 loop: CASSALKPRGSDTQYF. CDR3 DNA sequence: TGTGCCAGCAGCGCCCTCAAGCCCAGGGGCTCAGATACGCAGTATTTT.

The genes are TRBV30 and TRBJ2-6, with a possible D match to TRBD2 (6 bases). CDR3 length: 18 amino acids. Looked up from germline, CDR1 is GTSNPN and CDR2 is SVGIG (reference sequence). Trimming removed 4 bases at V and 1 base at J, with 20 bases between. CDR3 in amino acids: CAWNSGVSPRSGANVLTF. CDR3 coding DNA: TGTGCCTGGAATTCGGGAGTTAGCCCAAGGTCTGGGGCCAACGTCCTGACTTTC. Full variable domain (missing parts from reference TRBV30 and TRBJ2-6): SQTIHQWPATLVQPVGSPLSLECTVEGTSNPNLYWYRQAAGRGLQLLFYSVGIGQISSEVPQNLSASRPQDRQFILSSKKLLLSDSGFYLCAWNSGVSPRSGANVLTFGAGSRLTVL.

This clone was detected once. V is TRBV6-1 and J is TRBJ2-3; 8 nucleotides agree with TRBD2. V shed 6 bases and J 2 bases; nucleotides not matched to a gene: 4. The germline V gene encodes CDR1 MNHNS and CDR2 SASEGT. The CDR3 spans 14 residues. CDR3 sequence reads: CASSERGPTDTQYF. Here the CDR3 DNA reads TGTGCCAGCAGCGAGCGGGGGCCCACAGATACGCAGTATTTT.

The V call is TRBV9, the J call TRBJ1-1; tentatively, D is TRBD1 (6 bases). The CDR3 contains 15 residues. Germline CDR1 and CDR2: SGDLS and YYNGEE. Deletions cut 3 bases from V and 1 base from J, with 13 bases between. CDR3 loop: CASSASGHPNTEAFF. In DNA form, the CDR3 reads TGTGCCAGCAGCGCATCGGGACATCCGAACACTGAAGCTTTCTTT.

This chain links TRBV6-6 with TRBJ1-2, with 8 bases fitting TRBD1. This CDR3 has 13 residues. In germline, CDR1 is MNHNY, CDR2 SVGAGI (reference sequence). Trimming removed 2 bases from V and 4 bases from J; junction bases left unmatched: 0. CDR3 sequence reads: CASSYQGAYGYTF. CDR3 DNA: TGTGCCAGCAGTTACCAGGGGGCCTATGGCTACACCTTC.

The rearrangement uses TRBV11-3 and TRBJ2-7; TRBD1 matches 7 bases. Trimming removed 6 bases from V and 1 base from J; junction bases left unmatched: 3. Germline CDR1 SGHNT, CDR2 YENEEA. This CDR3 has 13 residues. In DNA, the CDR3 is TGTGCCAGCAGTCGGACAGGTTCCTACGAGCAGTACTTC. Amino acids: CASSRTGSYEQYF.

The chain employs TRBV5-8 and TRBJ2-7; perhaps TRBD1 as D (6 bases). The CDR3 runs to 14 residues. Germline CDR1 and CDR2: SGHTS and YDEGEE. V lost 4 bases, J lost 7 bases, and 18 bases lay in between. DNA of the CDR3: TGTGCCAGCAGCGTACAGGGACGACTTGGGGAGCAGTACTTC. Protein sequence: CASSVQGRLGEQYF.